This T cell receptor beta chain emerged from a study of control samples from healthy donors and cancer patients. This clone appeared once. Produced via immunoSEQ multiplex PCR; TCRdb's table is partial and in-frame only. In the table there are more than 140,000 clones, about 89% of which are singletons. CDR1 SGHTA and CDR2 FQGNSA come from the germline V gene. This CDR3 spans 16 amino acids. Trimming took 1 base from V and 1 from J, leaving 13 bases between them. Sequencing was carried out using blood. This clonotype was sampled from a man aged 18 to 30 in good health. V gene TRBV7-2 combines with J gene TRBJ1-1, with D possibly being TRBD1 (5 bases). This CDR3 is CASSLVPARENTEAFF. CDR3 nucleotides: TGTGCCAGCAGCTTAGTCCCGGCCAGGGAGAACACTGAAGCTTTCTTT.